This T cell receptor beta chain was documented in a study of T cell responses to AZD1222 COVID-19 vaccine. The overall study: Whether given at about 4 or about 12 weeks, second doses were pooled.

Of note for this clone: Its specificity is not known.

Whole-study findings and limits: White British donors predominated, females outnumbered males, and clonal diversity was possibly underestimated. Close to half of all spike-specific TCRs reportedly target regions of the variants that are unmutated.

The repertoire was sequenced with immunoSEQ multiplex PCR; TCRdb's copy has only in-frame clones and lacks some. The table records about 100,000 clones, approximately 87% of them present only once. The CDR3 runs 12 residues. Germline V gene data show CDR1 as KGHSH and CDR2 as LQKENI. V shed 3 bases and J shed 15 bases, with 15 bases lying between them. The chain links TRBV18 to TRBJ2-1; TRBD2 might be the D (6 bases). The TCR was taken from an adult in good health. Sequences were derived from peripheral blood, sampled on day 0 of AZD1222 vaccination. The CDR3 nucleotides read TGTGCCAGCTCACCTCGACTAGATGATCCGTTCTTC. Translated: CASSPRLDDPFF.